A selection of T cell receptor beta chains follows, all from one sample in a study of T-cell memory formation after mild COVID-19. TCRdb reprocessed the 5' RACE reads with MiXCR, giving one entry per CDR3 protein. This table holds 250,000 to 350,000 distinct CDR3 sequences, approximately 16% found once. Sequenced input: PBMCs or a T cell subset sorted from them (not recorded which). These TCRs come from a man younger than 30 who had mild COVID-19 (a few samples of this study predate the infection). Cell type and time point are not known. CDR3s leave out the opening cysteine and the closing phenylalanine or tryptophan. Fields, in order: V gene, J gene, CDR3 protein.

v_call: TRBV7-9
j_call: TRBJ1-4
cdr3_aa: ASSLLPGEGATNEKLF

v_call: TRBV4-3
j_call: TRBJ1-1
cdr3_aa: ASSQEQRGTEAF

v_call: TRBV20-1
j_call: TRBJ2-2
cdr3_aa: SAKTGGELF

v_call: TRBV21-1
j_call: TRBJ2-1
cdr3_aa: ASSPSTYYNEQF

v_call: TRBV4-1
j_call: TRBJ2-7
cdr3_aa: ASSQEELWEQY

v_call: TRBV2
j_call: TRBJ1-5
cdr3_aa: ASSWTGGQPQH

v_call: TRBV4-2
j_call: TRBJ2-5
cdr3_aa: ASSPKGGLVETQY

v_call: TRBV5-1
j_call: TRBJ2-7
cdr3_aa: ASSLGGQGGEQY

v_call: TRBV7-8
j_call: TRBJ2-1
cdr3_aa: ASGPWDRVVGNEQF

v_call: TRBV4-3
j_call: TRBJ2-1
cdr3_aa: ASSQGLAGGPFSYNEQF

v_call: TRBV29-1
j_call: TRBJ2-1
cdr3_aa: SARTGNEQF

v_call: TRBV7-7
j_call: TRBJ1-3
cdr3_aa: ASSRDRGGGNTIY

v_call: TRBV10-3
j_call: TRBJ1-5
cdr3_aa: AISGEVANQPQH

v_call: TRBV20-1
j_call: TRBJ1-5
cdr3_aa: SASGDRDQPQH

v_call: TRBV7-6
j_call: TRBJ1-5
cdr3_aa: ASSLTGYRGNQPQH

v_call: TRBV12-3/TRBV12-4
j_call: TRBJ2-7
cdr3_aa: ASSFGFYEQY

v_call: TRBV18
j_call: TRBJ1-6
cdr3_aa: ASSPGEAQPPLH

v_call: TRBV11-2
j_call: TRBJ1-2
cdr3_aa: ASSAYRNGYT

v_call: TRBV12-5
j_call: TRBJ1-1
cdr3_aa: ASGMGTVAF

v_call: TRBV6-1
j_call: TRBJ1-2
cdr3_aa: ASSVGQHYGYT

v_call: TRBV19
j_call: TRBJ1-1
cdr3_aa: ASGNRNTEAF

v_call: TRBV5-1
j_call: TRBJ2-5
cdr3_aa: ASSEPGETQY

v_call: TRBV7-2
j_call: TRBJ1-1
cdr3_aa: ASSFDFMNTEAF

v_call: TRBV9
j_call: TRBJ2-2
cdr3_aa: ASSVGGGTPSGELF

v_call: TRBV20-1
j_call: TRBJ2-1
cdr3_aa: SASLAGGLNEQF

v_call: TRBV20-1
j_call: TRBJ2-1
cdr3_aa: SARGRAIVNEQF

v_call: TRBV7-8
j_call: TRBJ2-7
cdr3_aa: ASSLARLAGGLYEQY

v_call: TRBV27
j_call: TRBJ2-6
cdr3_aa: ASTQWGRPSSGANVLT

v_call: TRBV12-3/TRBV12-4
j_call: TRBJ2-5
cdr3_aa: ASSPRDSGPQETQY

v_call: TRBV6-5
j_call: TRBJ1-6
cdr3_aa: ASSYTPRAPLH

v_call: TRBV5-1
j_call: TRBJ2-5
cdr3_aa: ASSLTLQETQY

v_call: TRBV6-2/TRBV6-3
j_call: TRBJ1-1
cdr3_aa: ASSPVSRVNTEAF

v_call: TRBV7-9
j_call: TRBJ2-5
cdr3_aa: ASSLVSGGRETQY

v_call: TRBV5-5
j_call: TRBJ2-1
cdr3_aa: ASTETSGGYNEQF

v_call: TRBV7-2
j_call: TRBJ2-7
cdr3_aa: ASSLVSGRGSEQY

v_call: TRBV10-3
j_call: TRBJ1-2
cdr3_aa: AISERDGYT

v_call: TRBV11-2
j_call: TRBJ1-1
cdr3_aa: ASSFRDSGPKTEAF

v_call: TRBV7-9
j_call: TRBJ2-4
cdr3_aa: ASSQPARKNIQY

v_call: TRBV18
j_call: TRBJ2-7
cdr3_aa: ASSPPVRGGHEQY

v_call: TRBV10-1
j_call: TRBJ2-3
cdr3_aa: ASSESAGGPSTDTQY

v_call: TRBV7-3
j_call: TRBJ2-5
cdr3_aa: ASSLRRTRRAETQY

v_call: TRBV7-3
j_call: TRBJ2-1
cdr3_aa: ASSYLGYNEQF

v_call: TRBV29-1
j_call: TRBJ2-5
cdr3_aa: SVPNWETQY

v_call: TRBV2
j_call: TRBJ1-1
cdr3_aa: ASSRQGMNTEAF

v_call: TRBV7-8
j_call: TRBJ2-4
cdr3_aa: ASSDRRLAAKNIQY

v_call: TRBV29-1
j_call: TRBJ2-5
cdr3_aa: SVAKVIQETQY

v_call: TRBV10-2
j_call: TRBJ1-2
cdr3_aa: ATLPIDGINGYT

v_call: TRBV7-6
j_call: TRBJ2-7
cdr3_aa: ASSLGARAGEQY

v_call: TRBV25-1
j_call: TRBJ2-3
cdr3_aa: ASSAHPADTQY

v_call: TRBV9
j_call: TRBJ2-3
cdr3_aa: ASSEGGDTQY

v_call: TRBV12-3/TRBV12-4
j_call: TRBJ2-2
cdr3_aa: ASSLGLASYTGELF

v_call: TRBV12-3/TRBV12-4
j_call: TRBJ1-2
cdr3_aa: ASKRTTSYGYT

v_call: TRBV15
j_call: TRBJ1-1
cdr3_aa: ATSRDPVSLEAF

v_call: TRBV5-1
j_call: TRBJ2-3
cdr3_aa: ARCGVRQLDTQY